These 18 T cell receptor beta chains came from one sample sequenced in a study of cytomegalovirus exposure and HLA in healthy donors. A multiplex PCR was run with 60 Vbeta primers and 13 Jbeta primers. Here immunoSEQ multiplex PCR was the method, and the copy in TCRdb shows in-frame clones only, minus some. Of some 120,000 clones in the sample, about 70% are singletons; the top ten hold less than 4.5%. The sample comprised PBMCs. Receptors originate from a woman aged 40 to 50 in good health and CMV-seronegative.

The chain employs TRBV7-2 and TRBJ1-4; D may be TRBD1 (5 bases). Between the trimmed V and J ends, which lost 2 bases and 7 bases, there was a span of 11 bases. The CDR3 is 14 amino acids. Germline assignment: CDR1 SGHTA and CDR2 FQGNSA. The DNA for the CDR3 is TGTGCCAGCAGCTTATCAGGGTTTGTTGAAAAACTGTTTTTT. Encoded protein: CASSLSGFVEKLFF.

The chain has TRBV9 and TRBJ1-4; possibly TRBD1 for D (6 bases). This CDR3 region has 22 residues. V was clipped by 0 bases and J by 0 bases, with 27 bases between them. From germline, CDR1 is SGDLS and CDR2 YYNGEE. The CDR3 here is CASSVDRGAGGGFVSTNEKLFF. The CDR3 bases are TGTGCCAGCAGCGTAGATCGGGGGGCTGGGGGGGGCTTCGTATCAACTAATGAAAAACTGTTTTTT.

This chain links TRBV5-1 with TRBJ2-5, with 8 nucleotides matching TRBD1. This CDR3 is built from 13 residues. After removal of 5 bases from V and 0 bases from J, the junction contained 0 bases not matched to a gene. Germline V CDR1 and CDR2: SGHRS, YFSETQ. The CDR3 DNA follows: TGCGCCAGCAGGACAGGGGACCAAGAGACCCAGTACTTC. This encodes CASRTGDQETQYF.

The chain carries TRBV4-2 and TRBJ2-1; 16 bases agree with TRBD2. The trim removed 5 bases at V and 2 bases at J, leaving 6 bases unmatched. Germline V lookup: CDR1 LGHNA, CDR2 YNFKEQ. The CDR3 is made up of 18 amino acids. The CDR3 sequence is CASSRGTSGGETYNEQFF. CDR3 bases: TGTGCCAGCAGCAGGGGGACTAGCGGGGGGGAAACCTACAATGAGCAGTTCTTC.

The chain employs TRBV6-5 and TRBJ2-1; TRBD1 agrees at 7 bases. The V gene end was trimmed by 5 bases and the J gene end by 9 bases; junction bases not matched to a gene: 4. From germline, CDR1 is MNHEY and CDR2 SVGAGI. The CDR3 totals 12 residues. Written as DNA, the CDR3 is TGTGCCAGCAGTACAGGGGCTTTTGAGCAGTTCTTC. It codes for CASSTGAFEQFF.

This sequence joins TRBV7-8 and TRBJ1-2, with TRBD1 identical over 7 bases. The germline gives CDR1 SGHVS, CDR2 FQNEAQ. This CDR3 comprises 15 residues. The trim removed 5 bases at V and 3 bases at J, leaving 9 bases unmatched. The CDR3 DNA follows: TGTGCCAGCAGCCCACGTACAGGGGCGCACTATGGCTACACCTTC. This codes for CASSPRTGAHYGYTF.

V usage is TRBV7-2 and J usage is TRBJ2-2, with 7 bases fitting TRBD2. V lost 7 bases and J lost 0; bases outside the gene matches: 5. The CDR3 loop spans 15 amino acids. The germline V gene has CDR1 SGHTA and CDR2 FQGNSA. The CDR3 DNA reads TGTGCCAGCACCCAAGCGGGGACGAACACCGGGGAGCTGTTTTTT. Translating it yields CASTQAGTNTGELFF.

The chain joins TRBV6-1 to TRBJ2-7, with TRBD2 matching over 7 bases. Per the germline V gene, CDR1 is MNHNS and CDR2 is SASEGT. The CDR3 length is 13 residues. CDR3 protein: CVLSGGDHYEQYF. The CDR3 DNA sequence: TGTGTACTTTCGGGGGGAGACCACTACGAGCAGTACTTC.

The rearrangement links TRBV29-1 to TRBJ2-7; D ambiguous. The CDR3 is made up of 12 amino acids. Germline V gene data show CDR1 as SQVTM and CDR2 as ANQGSEA. With 5 bases removed from V and 3 bases from J, the gap between germline ends came to 11 bases. The CDR3 loop is CSVRTDHYEQYF. The CDR3 DNA reads TGCAGCGTTCGAACAGACCACTACGAGCAGTACTTC.

The chain joins TRBV9 to TRBJ1-2, with D perhaps matching TRBD1 (5 bases). Per germline, CDR1 SGDLS and CDR2 YYNGEE. The CDR3 extends over 15 amino acids. The germline V and J ends were trimmed by 3 bases and 4 bases, with 16 bases remaining between them. CDR3 sequence reads: CASSASPQGLYGYTF. DNA of the CDR3: TGTGCCAGCAGCGCCTCACCCCAGGGCCTCTATGGCTACACCTTC.

The rearrangement joins TRBV12-5 to TRBJ1-5; possible D gene TRBD1, 5 bases. The CDR3 is 14 residues long. Deletions cut 0 bases from V and 3 bases from J, with 6 bases between. Germline loops: CDR1 LGHNT, CDR2 FRNRAP. The CDR3 region has the DNA TGTGCTAGTGGTTTGGTACAGGACAATCAGCCCCAGCATTTT. It codes for CASGLVQDNQPQHF. Full variable domain (rest looked up from reference TRBV12-5 and TRBJ1-5): DARVTQTPRHKVTEMGQEVTMRCQPILGHNTVFWYRQTMMQGLELLAYFRNRAPLDDSGMPKDRFSAEMPDATLATLKIQPSEPRDSAVYFCASGLVQDNQPQHFGDGTRLSIL.

This rearrangement joins TRBV5-8 to TRBJ2-7; 11 bases fit TRBD1. J was trimmed by 1 base and V by 4 bases; bases with no gene match: 4. The germline V gene has CDR1 SGHTS and CDR2 YDEGEE. The CDR3 totals 15 residues. The CDR3 DNA reads as TGTGCCAGCAGCAACGGACAGGGGGCGTCCTACGAGCAGTACTTC. Protein: CASSNGQGASYEQYF.

The J gene is TRBJ1-2, the V gene TRBV19, with 12 bases matching TRBD1. V shed 6 bases and J 4 bases; nucleotides not matched to a gene: 9. Germline CDR1 reads LNHDA; CDR2 reads SQIVND (reference sequence). This CDR3 region has 16 residues. As DNA, the CDR3 is TGTGCCAGTAGGCGAGGGACAGGGGGCGAGGGCTATGGCTACACCTTC. This sequence encodes CASRRGTGGEGYGYTF.

This clone was seen more than once but under ten times. This chain uses TRBV9 with TRBJ2-3, with D tentatively TRBD1 (5 bases). Germline V gene data show CDR1 as SGDLS and CDR2 as YYNGEE. CDR3 length: 13 amino acids. The germline V and J ends were trimmed by 7 bases and 0 bases, with 9 bases remaining between them. The CDR3 region is CASDRGSTDTQYF. The CDR3 DNA follows: TGTGCCAGCGACAGAGGTAGCACAGATACGCAGTATTTT.

This chain uses TRBV28 with TRBJ2-5; the match to TRBD1 covers 7 bases. Germline CDR1 MDHEN, CDR2 SYDVKM. With 1 base clipped from V and 4 bases from J, the junction kept 12 bases outside the gene matches. CDR3 length: 17 residues. The CDR3 DNA is TGTGCCAGCAGTTTATTAAATTTGAGGGCAGGGGGAGAGACCCAGTACTTC. Amino acid sequence: CASSLLNLRAGGETQYF.

This clone was seen a few times. The V and J genes are TRBV28 and TRBJ2-7; 10 bases are a match to TRBD2. The J segment lost 3 bases and the V segment lost 5 bases, leaving 13 bases of the junction unmatched. The germline CDR1 and CDR2 sequences are MDHEN and SYDVKM. The CDR3 covers 17 residues. The CDR3 reads CASSPGRFGLADYEQYF. For the CDR3, the DNA is TGTGCCAGCAGTCCAGGGAGATTCGGACTAGCGGACTACGAGCAGTACTTC.

The CDR3 is CASSPRTPGGYTF. CDR3 in DNA: TGTGCCAGCAGCCCCCGGACACCCGGAGGCTACACCTTC. The rearrangement uses TRBV7-9 and TRBJ1-2, with D perhaps matching TRBD1 (5 bases). The CDR3 covers 13 residues. Per germline, CDR1 SEHNR and CDR2 FQNEAQ (reference sequence). With 5 bases removed from V and 8 bases from J, the gap between germline ends came to 15 bases. The entire variable domain, with the rest obtained from reference TRBV7-9 and TRBJ1-2, is as follows: DTGVSQNPRHKITKRGQNVTFRCDPISEHNRLYWYRQTLGQGPEFLTYFQNEAQLEKSRLLSDRFSAERPKGSFSTLEIQRTEQGDSAMYLCASSPRTPGGYTFGSGTRLTVV.

This clone was counted a few times. The chain is built from TRBV7-9 and TRBJ1-2, with TRBD1 as a possible D gene (6 bases). The CDR3 runs to 15 residues. The V gene lost 2 bases and the J gene lost 7 bases, with 17 bases spanning the gap. Per the germline V gene, CDR1 is SEHNR and CDR2 is FQNEAQ (reference sequence). The CDR3: CASSLPGNRARGYTF. CDR3 coding DNA: TGTGCCAGCAGCTTACCCGGAAACAGGGCCCGTGGCTACACCTTC.